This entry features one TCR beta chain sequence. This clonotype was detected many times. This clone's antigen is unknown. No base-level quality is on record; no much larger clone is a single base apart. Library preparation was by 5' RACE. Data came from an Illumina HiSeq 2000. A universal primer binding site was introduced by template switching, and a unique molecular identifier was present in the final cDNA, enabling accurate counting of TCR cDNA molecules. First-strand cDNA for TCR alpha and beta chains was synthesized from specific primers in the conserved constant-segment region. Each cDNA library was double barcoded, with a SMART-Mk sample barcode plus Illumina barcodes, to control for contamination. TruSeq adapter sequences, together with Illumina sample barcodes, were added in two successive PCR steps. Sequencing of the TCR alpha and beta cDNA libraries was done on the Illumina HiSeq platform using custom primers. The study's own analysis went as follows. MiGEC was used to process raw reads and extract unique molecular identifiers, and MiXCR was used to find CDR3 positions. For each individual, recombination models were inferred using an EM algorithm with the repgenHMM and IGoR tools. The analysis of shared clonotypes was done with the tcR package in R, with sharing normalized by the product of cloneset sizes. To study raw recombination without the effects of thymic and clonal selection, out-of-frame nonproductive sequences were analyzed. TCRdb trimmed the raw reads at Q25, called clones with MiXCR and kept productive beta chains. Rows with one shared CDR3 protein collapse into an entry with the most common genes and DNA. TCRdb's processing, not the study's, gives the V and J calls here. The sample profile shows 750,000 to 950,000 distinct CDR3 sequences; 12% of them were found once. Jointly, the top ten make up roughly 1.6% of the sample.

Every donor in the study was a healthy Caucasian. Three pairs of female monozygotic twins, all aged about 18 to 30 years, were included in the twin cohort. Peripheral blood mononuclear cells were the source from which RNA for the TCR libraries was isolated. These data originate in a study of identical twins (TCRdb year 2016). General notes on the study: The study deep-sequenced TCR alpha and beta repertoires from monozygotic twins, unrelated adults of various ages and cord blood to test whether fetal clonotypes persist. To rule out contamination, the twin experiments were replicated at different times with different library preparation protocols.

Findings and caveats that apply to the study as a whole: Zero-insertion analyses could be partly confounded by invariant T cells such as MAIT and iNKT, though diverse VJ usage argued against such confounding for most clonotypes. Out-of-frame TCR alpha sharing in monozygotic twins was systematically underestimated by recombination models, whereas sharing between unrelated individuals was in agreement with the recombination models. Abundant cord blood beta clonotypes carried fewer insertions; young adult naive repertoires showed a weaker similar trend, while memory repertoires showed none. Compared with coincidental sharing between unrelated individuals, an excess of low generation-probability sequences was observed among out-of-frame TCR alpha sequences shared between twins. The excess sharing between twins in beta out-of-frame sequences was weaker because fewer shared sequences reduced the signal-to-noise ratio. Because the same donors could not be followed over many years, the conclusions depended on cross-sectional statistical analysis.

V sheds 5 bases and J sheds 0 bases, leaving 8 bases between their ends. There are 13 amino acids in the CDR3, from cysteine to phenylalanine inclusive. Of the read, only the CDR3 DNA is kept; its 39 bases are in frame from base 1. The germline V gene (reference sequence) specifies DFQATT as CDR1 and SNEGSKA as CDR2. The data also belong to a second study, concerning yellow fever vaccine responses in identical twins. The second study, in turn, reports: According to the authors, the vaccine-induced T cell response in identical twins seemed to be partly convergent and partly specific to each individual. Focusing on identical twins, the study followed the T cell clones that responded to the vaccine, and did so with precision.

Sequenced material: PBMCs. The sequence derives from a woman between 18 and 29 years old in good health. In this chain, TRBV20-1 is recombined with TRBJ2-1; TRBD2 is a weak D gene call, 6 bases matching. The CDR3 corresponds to CSAPGGSYNEQFF. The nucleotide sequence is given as TGCAGTGCTCCCGGGGGCTCCTACAATGAGCAGTTCTTC.